This record covers a single TCR beta chain. What it recognizes is unknown. Mismatch with germline at one junction end may stem from a read error. Random hexamers primed reverse transcription of about 0.45 to 1 ug RNA. The amplification used immunoSEQ multiplex PCR on TCR beta CDR3; it spanned 54 Vbeta and 13 Jbeta. MiXCR, applied by TCRdb to the immunoSEQ multiplex PCR reads, yields one record per CDR3 protein. The data show about 300,000 distinct CDR3 sequences, roughly 85% seen once. This sample stems from a study of CD8 T cells in Susac syndrome. The multiple sclerosis controls, all treatment-naive patients, had relapsing-remitting disease that was stable or active. Negative magnetic isolation gave CD8+ and CD4+ cells; FACS enriched CD8+ TEMRA. There are 13 residues in the CDR3. CDR1 and CDR2 (germline): MNHEY, SVGAGI. Broader study findings: Regarding the TCR sequencing and HLA analysis, the study admitted that a relatively small number of individuals were involved.

The rearrangement uses TRBV6-5 and TRBJ1-3, with D hard to call. Sequencing was carried out using CD8+ T cells from PBMCs. The clonotype originates from a human donor with multiple sclerosis. The CDR3 DNA follows: TGTGCCAGCAGTTACGGCTCTGGAAACACCATACATTTT. Amino acids: CASSYGSGNTIHF.